The sample holds many counts of the clone carrying this TCR beta chain. As yet, its antigen is unknown. With duration under 3 months, ophthalmopathy was active: Clinical Activity Score at least 3, NOSPECS at least 4. The record originates from a study of T cells in Graves' hyperthyroidism and ophthalmopathy. The study's findings and limits: Blood also showed most of the thyroid clonotypes that were expanded above 0.001.

Between the trimmed V and J ends, which lost 6 bases and 3 bases, there was a span of 18 bases. The CDR3 has 16 residues. Germline V gene sequence: CDR1 MNHNS, CDR2 SASEGT. Amplification targeted TCR beta CDR3 regions from RNA transcripts. The primer set for the first-round RT-PCR of the TCR CDR3 was HTBI. TCRdb reprocessed the multiplex PCR reads via MiXCR and lists one record per CDR3 protein. Counted here are about half a million distinct CDR3 sequences, approximately 25% occurring once; the ten biggest clones make up about 11%. The sequencing input was blood. The V and J genes are TRBV6-1 and TRBJ1-5, with D perhaps TRBD1 (6 bases). This receptor was obtained from a woman younger than 45 with Graves' ophthalmopathy. The CDR3 protein is CASRTLTGIPNQPQHF. DNA of the CDR3: TGTGCCAGCAGGACGCTAACAGGGATCCCCAATCAGCCCCAGCATTTT.